The clone carrying this T cell receptor beta chain appeared a few times. Its antigen is not known. These data are taken from a study of T-cell reconstitution after alpha-beta-depleted transplantation in children. Germline V CDR1 and CDR2: MGHRA, YSYEKL. This CDR3 region has 14 residues. Trimming stripped 4 bases from V and 2 bases from J, with 10 bases between. TCRbeta library construction was performed incorporating unique molecular identifiers. TCRdb ran MiXCR on the PCR reads and lists one entry per CDR3 protein. The sample holds about 200,000 distinct CDR3 sequences; about 8.7% are singletons and the top ten take less than 40%. Findings and limits, study-wide: Alpha-beta T cells about two months after transplant reportedly derived from several hundred expanded graft clones. For some patients, TCRbeta diversity was high at day 60 because of recipient T cells and thymic progenitors that survived. At one year after transplant, newly produced T cells mostly accounted for T-cell counts and diversity.

The sequencing here drew on PBMCs, mostly from graft donor cells, taken 360 days after TCRalphabeta/CD19-depleted stem cell transplant. The rearrangement uses TRBV4-1 and TRBJ2-3, with a tentative D call TRBD2 (6 bases). This clonotype was sampled from a male patient between 2 and 10 years old who had a stem cell transplant for acute myeloid leukemia, so the T cells may come from the graft donor. CDR3 nucleotide sequence: TGCGCCAGCAGCCCACGACTAGTCACAGATACGCAGTATTTT. Amino acid sequence: CASSPRLVTDTQYF.